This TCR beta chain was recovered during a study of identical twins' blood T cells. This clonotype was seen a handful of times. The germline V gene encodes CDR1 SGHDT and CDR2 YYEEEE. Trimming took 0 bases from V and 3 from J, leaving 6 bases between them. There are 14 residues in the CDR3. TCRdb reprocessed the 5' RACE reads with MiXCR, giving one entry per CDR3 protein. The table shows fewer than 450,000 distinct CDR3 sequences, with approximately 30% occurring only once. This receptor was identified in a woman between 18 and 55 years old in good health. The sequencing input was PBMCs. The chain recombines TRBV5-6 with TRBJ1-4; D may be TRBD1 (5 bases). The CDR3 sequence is CASSLGQSNEKLFF. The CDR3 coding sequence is TGTGCCAGCAGCTTGGGACAGTCTAATGAAAAACTGTTTTTT.